These T cell receptor beta chains were read from a single sample in a study of HIV-infected children after antiretroviral therapy interruption. MiXCR was run by TCRdb on the 3' RACE reads, yielding one entry per CDR3 protein. In the table there are approximately 96,000 distinct CDR3 sequences, less than 7% of which are singletons. Here the sequenced sample was CD45RA+ CD4+ T cells from PBMCs, pooled from several time points, taken from a donor given antiretroviral therapy, either interrupted or continuous. These receptor sequences come from a pool of human donors with HIV. Each CDR3 is given with its conserved first and last residue. Fields, in order: V gene, J gene, D gene, clone size, CDR3 protein, CDR3 DNA. The D gene is left open where the match is weak. Clone size is given for some rows only: seen once, a few or many times, or a class if the clone is expanded.

v_call: TRBV7-9; j_call: TRBJ1-5; d_call: TRBD1; clone_size: few; cdr3_aa: CASSPRGTGFNNQPQHF; cdr3_nt: TGTGCCAGCAGCCCCCGGGGGACAGGGTTTAACAATCAGCCCCAGCATTTT
v_call: TRBV6-5; j_call: TRBJ2-7; d_call: .; clone_size: many; cdr3_aa: CASSYDEATYEQYF; cdr3_nt: TGTGCCAGCAGTTACGACGAAGCGACCTACGAGCAGTACTTC
v_call: TRBV18; j_call: TRBJ2-7; d_call: TRBD1; clone_size: .; cdr3_aa: CASSPGQISYEQYF; cdr3_nt: TGTGCCAGCTCACCGGGACAGATCTCCTACGAGCAGTACTTC
v_call: TRBV29-1; j_call: TRBJ1-1; d_call: TRBD1; clone_size: many; cdr3_aa: CSVNRGGTEAFF; cdr3_nt: TGCAGCGTGAACAGGGGGGGCACTGAAGCTTTCTTT
v_call: TRBV19; j_call: TRBJ2-1; d_call: .; clone_size: .; cdr3_aa: CASSKGPRGAYNEQFF; cdr3_nt: TGTGCCAGTAGTAAGGGACCTAGAGGGGCCTACAATGAGCAGTTCTTC
v_call: TRBV2; j_call: TRBJ2-7; d_call: .; clone_size: many; cdr3_aa: CASRSQGTSYEQYF; cdr3_nt: TGTGCCAGCCGATCCCAGGGGACATCCTACGAGCAGTACTTC
v_call: TRBV20-1; j_call: TRBJ2-3; d_call: .; clone_size: many; cdr3_aa: CSAREGADRTDTQYF; cdr3_nt: TGCAGTGCCAGGGAGGGGGCCGACCGGACAGATACGCAGTATTTT
v_call: TRBV7-9; j_call: TRBJ2-1; d_call: .; clone_size: .; cdr3_aa: CASSLIKKQFF; cdr3_nt: TGTGCCAGCAGCTTAATCAAGAAGCAGTTCTTC
v_call: TRBV10-3; j_call: TRBJ1-4; d_call: .; clone_size: .; cdr3_aa: CAIAPGPTNEKLFF; cdr3_nt: TGTGCCATCGCGCCCGGCCCTACGAATGAAAAACTGTTTTTT
v_call: TRBV12-5; j_call: TRBJ2-1; d_call: .; clone_size: many; cdr3_aa: CASGLFNEQFF; cdr3_nt: TGTGCTAGTGGTTTGTTCAATGAGCAGTTCTTC
v_call: TRBV18; j_call: TRBJ1-4; d_call: .; clone_size: .; cdr3_aa: CASSPPGGLDEKLFF; cdr3_nt: TGTGCCAGCTCACCACCAGGGGGATTGGATGAAAAACTGTTTTTT
v_call: TRBV7-3; j_call: TRBJ1-4; d_call: .; clone_size: many; cdr3_aa: CASTERPRGTENEKLFF; cdr3_nt: TGTGCCAGCACCGAAAGACCCCGAGGGACGGAGAATGAAAAACTGTTTTTT
v_call: TRBV10-3; j_call: TRBJ2-3; d_call: TRBD2; clone_size: .; cdr3_aa: CAISYRTSGGRTDTQYF; cdr3_nt: TGTGCCATCAGCTATCGGACTAGCGGGGGCCGCACAGATACGCAGTATTTT
v_call: TRBV29-1; j_call: TRBJ2-6; d_call: .; clone_size: few; cdr3_aa: CSVRTTGANVLTF; cdr3_nt: TGCAGCGTGAGGACCACTGGGGCCAACGTCCTGACTTTC